This T cell receptor (beta chain) came from a study of blood T cell repertoires in COVID-19. In the study overall: The origin of the acute and convalescent COVID-19 samples was the United States, Italy and Spain. The cDNA or gDNA used as material had been derived from T cells, B-cell-depleted T cells, or PBMCs.

As originally analysed: Quantification of nucleated cells was approximated via reference gene primer amplification. Assay: immunoSEQ multiplex PCR; the TCRdb copy retains only in-frame clones and omits some. V and J calls and clone size follow that table, whereas D and trimming were derived from the DNA. Among around 300,000 clones listed, about nine tenths were seen once. V lost 10 bases, J lost 0 bases, and 12 bases lay in between. The CDR3 is 14 amino acids. CDR1 is MNHEY, CDR2 SVGAGI, per germline. This receptor was identified in a man between 45 and 60 years old with acute or convalescent COVID-19. The V gene is TRBV6-5, the J gene TRBJ2-2, with a possible D match to TRBD1 (5 bases). Sequencing used peripheral blood. CDR3 sequence: CATRPGTNTGELFF. CDR3 coding DNA: TGTGCCACGAGGCCAGGGACGAACACCGGGGAGCTGTTTTTT.